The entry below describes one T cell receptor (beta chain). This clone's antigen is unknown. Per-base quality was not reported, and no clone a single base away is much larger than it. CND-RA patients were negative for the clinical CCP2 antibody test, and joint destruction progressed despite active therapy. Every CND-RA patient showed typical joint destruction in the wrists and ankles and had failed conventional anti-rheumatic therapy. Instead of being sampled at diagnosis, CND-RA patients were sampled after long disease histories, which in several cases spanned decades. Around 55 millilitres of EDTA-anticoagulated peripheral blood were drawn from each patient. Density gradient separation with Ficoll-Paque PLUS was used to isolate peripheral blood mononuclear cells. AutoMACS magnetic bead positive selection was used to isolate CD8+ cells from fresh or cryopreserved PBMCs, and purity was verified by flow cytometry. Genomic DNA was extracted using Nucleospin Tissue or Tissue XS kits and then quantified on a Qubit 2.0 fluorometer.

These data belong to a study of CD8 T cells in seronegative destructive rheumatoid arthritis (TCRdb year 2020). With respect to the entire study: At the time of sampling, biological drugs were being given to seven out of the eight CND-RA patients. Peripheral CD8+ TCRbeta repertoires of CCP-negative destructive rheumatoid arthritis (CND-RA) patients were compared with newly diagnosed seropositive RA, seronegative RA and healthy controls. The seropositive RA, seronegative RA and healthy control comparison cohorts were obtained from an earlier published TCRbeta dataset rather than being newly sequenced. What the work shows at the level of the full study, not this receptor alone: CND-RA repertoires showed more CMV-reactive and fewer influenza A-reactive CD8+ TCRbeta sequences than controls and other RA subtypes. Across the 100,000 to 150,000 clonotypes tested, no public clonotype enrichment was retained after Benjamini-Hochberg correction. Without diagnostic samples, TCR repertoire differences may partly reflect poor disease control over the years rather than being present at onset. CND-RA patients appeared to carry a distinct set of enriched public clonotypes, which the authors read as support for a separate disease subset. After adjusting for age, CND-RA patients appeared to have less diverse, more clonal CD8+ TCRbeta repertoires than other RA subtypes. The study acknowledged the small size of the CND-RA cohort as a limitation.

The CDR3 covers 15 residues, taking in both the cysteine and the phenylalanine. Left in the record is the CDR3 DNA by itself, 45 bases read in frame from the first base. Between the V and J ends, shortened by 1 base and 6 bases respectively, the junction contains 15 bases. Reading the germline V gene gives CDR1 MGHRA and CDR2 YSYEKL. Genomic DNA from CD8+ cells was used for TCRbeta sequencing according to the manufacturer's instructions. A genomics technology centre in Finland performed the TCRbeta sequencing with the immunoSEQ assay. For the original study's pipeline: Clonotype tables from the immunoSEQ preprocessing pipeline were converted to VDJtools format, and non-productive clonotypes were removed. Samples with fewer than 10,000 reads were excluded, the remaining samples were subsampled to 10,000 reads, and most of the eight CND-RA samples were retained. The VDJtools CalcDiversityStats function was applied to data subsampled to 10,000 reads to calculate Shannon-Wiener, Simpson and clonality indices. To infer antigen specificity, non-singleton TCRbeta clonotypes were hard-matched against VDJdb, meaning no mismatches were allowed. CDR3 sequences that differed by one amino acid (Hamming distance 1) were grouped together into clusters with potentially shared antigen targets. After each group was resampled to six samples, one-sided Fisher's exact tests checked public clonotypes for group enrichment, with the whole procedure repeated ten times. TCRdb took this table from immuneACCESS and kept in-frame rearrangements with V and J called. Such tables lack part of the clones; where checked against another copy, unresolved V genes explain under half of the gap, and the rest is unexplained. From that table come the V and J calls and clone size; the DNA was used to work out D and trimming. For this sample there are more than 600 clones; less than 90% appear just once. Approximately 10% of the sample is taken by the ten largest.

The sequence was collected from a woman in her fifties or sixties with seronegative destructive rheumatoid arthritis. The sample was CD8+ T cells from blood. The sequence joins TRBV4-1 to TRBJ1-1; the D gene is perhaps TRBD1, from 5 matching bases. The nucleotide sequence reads TGCGCCAGCAGCCAAGCCCCCCGGGGGGTTGCTGAAGCTTTCTTT. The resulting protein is CASSQAPRGVAEAFF.